The clone carrying this TCR beta chain occurred many times. Alpha and beta chains were covered, as first-strand cDNA relied on TRAV- and TRBV-specific primers. Over approximately 20 PCR cycles, TCRs were amplified from a constant-region primer and V-primer adapter. TCRdb ran MiXCR on the reads and lists one entry per CDR3 protein. The table lists roughly 90,000 distinct CDR3 sequences, around a fifth of them singletons. Germline values: CDR1 PRHDT, CDR2 FYEKMQ (reference sequence). Trimming took 6 bases from V and 5 from J; bases not matched to a gene: 7. The CDR3 extends over 14 amino acids. Time point reported: after trial treatment. The treatment denotes: LDRT plus nivolumab, ipilimumab, low-dose cyclophosphamide and aspirin (RACIN trial). This sample is drawn from a study of low-dose radiotherapy and immunotherapy resistance in tumors. Across the study: Starting cycle 1 day 1, oral aspirin 300 mg was given daily for four cycles.

This specimen consisted of PBMCs, obtained after low-dose radiotherapy plus immunotherapy. The gene calls are TRBV13 and TRBJ1-1, with TRBD1 matching 9 bases. This TCR derives from a female donor with ovarian cancer. CDR3 protein: CASSRRTGVTEAFF. The CDR3 DNA follows: TGTGCCAGCAGTAGGAGGACAGGGGTAACTGAAGCTTTCTTT.